This T cell receptor (beta chain) was obtained from a study of blood T cell repertoires in COVID-19. About the research overall: Samples of COVID-19 (acute and convalescent) were obtained from the United States, Italy and Spain. T cells, B-cell-depleted T cells, or PBMCs supplied cDNA or gDNA.

The length of the CDR3 is 16 residues. The V gene's germline CDR1 is PRHDT and CDR2 FYEKMQ (reference sequence). V dropped 4 bases and J dropped 5; count of bases not matched to a gene: 7. Per the original methods: Estimated nucleated cell counts came from reference gene primer amplification. Method: immunoSEQ multiplex PCR; TCRdb's copy keeps in-frame clones and lacks some. That table furnishes V, J and clone size, whereas the DNA furnished D and trimming. The sample shows 150,000 to 200,000 clones, under 90% of them seen only once. Seattle researchers signed up patients amid active infection and tracked them longitudinally.

Sequenced input: peripheral blood. This rearrangement joins TRBV13 to TRBJ2-5; 13 bases align to TRBD2. The TCR originated in a woman between 65 and 79 years old with COVID-19, enrolled during active disease. CDR3 protein: CASSSLAGGSEETQYF. The CDR3 nucleotides are TGTGCCAGCAGCTCACTAGCGGGGGGGTCTGAGGAGACCCAGTACTTC.